A single sample is the source of the 13 T cell receptor beta chains below, sequenced in a study of OX40 agonist ivuxolimab in advanced cancers. Using immunoSEQ multiplex PCR, the repertoire was profiled, and TCRdb retains in-frame clones only, with some absent. The sample has over 60,000 clones; 70% to 90% are singletons. Sequenced here: CD4+ or CD8+ T cells sorted from blood, sampled in a trial of the OX40 agonist ivuxolimab. All receptors come from an adult with an advanced solid tumor such as melanoma, head and neck, liver or kidney cancer.

This chain connects TRBV4-2 to TRBJ2-3, with TRBD2 identical over 11 bases. V gave up 4 bases and J gave up 6 bases; unmatched junction bases: 9. CDR3 size: 16 residues. Germline V gives CDR1 LGHNA, CDR2 YNFKEQ. Here the CDR3 reads CASSPVLAGASDTQYF. CDR3 DNA sequence: TGTGCCAGCAGCCCCGTACTAGCGGGAGCATCCGATACGCAGTATTTT.

This sequence joins TRBV5-1 and TRBJ2-5, with 9 bases fitting TRBD2. The CDR3 is made up of 16 amino acids. J lost 5 bases, V lost 0 bases, and 8 bases had no gene match. CDR1 SGHRS and CDR2 YFSETQ come from the germline V gene. The CDR3 loop reads CASSLGASGMSETQYF. The CDR3 nucleotides are TGCGCCAGCAGCTTGGGGGCTAGCGGGATGTCGGAGACCCAGTACTTC.

The CDR3: CASSPYTGNQPQHF. CDR3 sequence (DNA): TGTGCCAGCAGTCCGTACACGGGGAACCAGCCCCAGCATTTT. The chain recombines TRBV27 with TRBJ1-5; D remains unclear. The ends were cut back, 5 bases at V and 7 bases at J, with 15 bases in the middle. Germline CDR1 reads MNHEY; CDR2 reads SMNVEV (reference sequence). The CDR3 is made up of 14 amino acids.

The gene calls are TRBV18 and TRBJ1-1; perhaps TRBD1 as D (5 bases). The ends were cut back, 8 bases at V and 0 bases at J, with 10 bases in the middle. The germline CDR1 and CDR2 sequences are KGHSH and LQKENI. This CDR3 is built from 13 residues. CDR3 amino acids: CASGRDLNTEAFF. The DNA for the CDR3 is TGTGCCAGCGGCAGGGACTTGAACACTGAAGCTTTCTTT.

J is TRBJ1-1 and V is TRBV6-1; D possibly corresponds to TRBD1 (5 bases). The CDR3 loop spans 11 amino acids. Trimming stripped 6 bases from V and 9 bases from J, with 11 bases between. Germline CDR1 MNHNS, CDR2 SASEGT. The CDR3 sequence: CASRDTIKAFF. CDR3 sequence (DNA): TGTGCCAGCAGGGACACAATTAAAGCTTTCTTT.

The chain is built from TRBV6-5 and TRBJ2-7; D is undetermined. From germline, CDR1 is MNHEY and CDR2 SVGAGI. The CDR3 is 12 amino acids. V lost 6 bases and J lost 4, with 10 bases in between. Here the CDR3 reads CASSQVSYEQYF. The CDR3 DNA reads as TGTGCCAGCAGCCAGGTCAGTTACGAGCAGTACTTC.

The CDR3 nucleotides are TGTGCCAGCAATCTCGGGACAGGGTCTGGAAACACCATATATTTT. It encodes CASNLGTGSGNTIYF. The genes are TRBV28 and TRBJ1-3; 9 bases line up with TRBD1. V was pared by 7 bases and J by 1 base, with 5 bases of the junction left unmatched. Germline V lookup: CDR1 MDHEN, CDR2 SYDVKM. The CDR3 runs 15 residues.

The chain employs TRBV7-9 and TRBJ1-2; TRBD1 matches at 10 bases. Germline V gene sequence: CDR1 SEHNR, CDR2 FQNEAQ (reference sequence). The CDR3 sequence is 15 residues long. V lost 4 bases and J lost 5; bases outside the gene matches: 7. This CDR3 is CASSSRQGAEYGYTF. The DNA of the CDR3 is TGTGCCAGCAGCTCCCGACAGGGGGCGGAATATGGCTACACCTTC.

CDR3 in DNA: TGTGCCAGCTCACCGGTCAACCCTAGCACAGATACGCAGTATTTT. This translates into CASSPVNPSTDTQYF. The chain carries TRBV18 and TRBJ2-3; D not certain. Germline V gene lookup returns CDR1 KGHSH and CDR2 LQKENI. This CDR3 has 15 residues. V lost 3 bases and J 0 bases, leaving 10 bases between the germline ends.

This clone has a single count. V gene TRBV15 combines with J gene TRBJ2-5; D call uncertain. V lost 1 base to trimming and J lost 1 base, with 13 bases between them. Germline V gene sequence: CDR1 LNHNV, CDR2 YYDKDF (reference sequence). CDR3 length: 16 residues. CDR3 protein: CATSRGAVVIQETQYF. Here the CDR3 DNA reads TGTGCCACCAGCAGAGGTGCAGTGGTGATCCAAGAGACCCAGTACTTC.

The chain carries TRBV5-6 and TRBJ2-2; either TRBD1 or TRBD2 may supply D (5 bases each). CDR3 size: 13 residues. V lost 3 bases, J lost 5 bases, and 8 bases lay in between. CDR1 SGHDT and CDR2 YYEEEE come from the germline V gene. CDR3: CASSWGRTGELFF. Written as DNA, the CDR3 is TGTGCCAGCAGCTGGGGACGGACCGGGGAGCTGTTTTTT.

The CDR3 is CASRLGTGGSPETQYF. CDR3 bases: TGTGCCAGCAGACTGGGAACAGGGGGCTCCCCCGAGACCCAGTACTTC. The chain is built from TRBV2 and TRBJ2-5; 9 bases map to TRBD1. The CDR3 spans 16 residues. The germline CDR1 and CDR2 sequences are SNHLY and FYNNEI. Germline trimming cut 6 bases from V and 5 bases from J; bases unmatched to any gene: 13.

The chain is built from TRBV6-5 and TRBJ2-2, with 7 bases lining up with TRBD2. V trimming: 2 bases; J trimming: 4 bases; junction bases outside the gene matches: 4. The CDR3 loop spans 15 amino acids. The germline V gene encodes CDR1 MNHEY and CDR2 SVGAGI. The CDR3 is CASSYGRETTGELFF. CDR3 coding DNA: TGTGCCAGCAGTTACGGGCGGGAGACCACCGGGGAGCTGTTTTTT.